The 6 T cell receptor beta chains reported below all come from one sample, sequenced in a study of OX40 agonist ivuxolimab in advanced cancers. Receptors were amplified or captured by the immunoSEQ multiplex PCR assay. This immuneACCESS table, as held by TCRdb, lists in-frame sequences with V and J called but not all clones. Of the missing ones, under half trace to an unresolved V gene in checked studies; the others have no known cause. The sample profile shows over 20,000 clones; about 77% of them were found once. The top ten clonotypes cover about a tenth of the sample. The sequences come from CD4+ or CD8+ T cells sorted from blood, collected in a trial of the OX40 agonist ivuxolimab. The receptors were gathered from an adult with an advanced solid tumor such as melanoma, head and neck, liver or kidney cancer.

V is TRBV10-3 and J is TRBJ1-5; D gene uncertain. CDR3 length equals 13 residues. V lost 7 bases and J lost 3, with 10 bases in between. Per the germline V gene, CDR1 is ENHRY and CDR2 is SYGVKD. CDR3 DNA: TGTGCCATCAAGTCAGGACCCAATCAGCCCCAGCATTTT. It specifies CAIKSGPNQPQHF.

V gene TRBV29-1 combines with J gene TRBJ1-1; D is perhaps TRBD1 (6 bases). Germline-derived CDR1 and CDR2 are SQVTM and ANQGSEA. The CDR3 is 11 amino acids. Trimming cost V 6 bases and J 6 bases, with 11 bases left between them. The CDR3 loop reads CSVWQGSEAFF. In DNA, the CDR3 is TGCAGCGTGTGGCAGGGGTCTGAAGCTTTCTTT.

This sequence joins TRBV11-2 and TRBJ2-3; maybe TRBD2 (6 bases). The length of the CDR3 is 15 residues. The germline CDR1 and CDR2 sequences are SGHAT and FQNNGV. The V end was cut by 3 bases, the J end by 2 bases, with 12 bases between. As DNA, the CDR3 is TGTGCCAGCAGCTTGGGGAGGCAGCTCACAGATACGCAGTATTTT. This encodes CASSLGRQLTDTQYF.

This clone was detected only once. The genes are TRBV4-2 and TRBJ2-5; 9 bases match TRBD1. Germline-derived CDR1 and CDR2 are LGHNA and YNFKEQ. The trim removed 1 base at V and 0 bases at J, leaving 0 bases unmatched. The CDR3 sequence is 15 residues long. CDR3 coding DNA: TGTGCCAGCAGCCAAGGGGACAGGGACCAAGAGACCCAGTACTTC. Its protein product is CASSQGDRDQETQYF.

The chain is built from TRBV19 and TRBJ1-2; D not resolved. Deletions cut 6 bases from V and 1 base from J, with 12 bases between. This CDR3 is 14 amino acids long. The germline V gene has CDR1 LNHDA and CDR2 SQIVND (reference sequence). The CDR3 bases are TGTGCCAGTAGACCTCAGAGCCTTAACTATGGCTACACCTTC. It codes for CASRPQSLNYGYTF.

CDR3 DNA sequence: TGTGCCAGCAGCTTACTAGGGACAGATACGCAGTATTTT. Translated, it gives CASSLLGTDTQYF. The chain is built from TRBV7-2 and TRBJ2-3; no reliable D call. Germline loops: CDR1 SGHTA, CDR2 FQGNSA. The CDR3 is made up of 13 amino acids. With 2 bases removed from V and 3 bases from J, the gap between germline ends came to 6 bases.